The 31 T cell receptor beta chains listed next were all sequenced from one sample in a study of blood T cells in healthy people across ages. A J-beta primer mix and a sample-barcoded 5' primer were used in a second PCR of roughly 6 to 11 cycles. TCRdb independently ran MiXCR on the 5' RACE reads; one entry per CDR3 protein. Among some 1 million distinct CDR3 sequences listed, 45% were seen once. The sample was blood. All receptors come from a woman aged 60 to 75 in good health.

This sequence joins TRBV10-3 and TRBJ2-1; possible D gene TRBD1, 8 bases. Near its end, the DNA agrees better with TRBJ2-7, so the J call may be wrong. Germline loops: CDR1 ENHRY, CDR2 SYGVKD. This CDR3 has 15 residues. In DNA, the CDR3 is TGTGCCATCAGTGAGGGACAGGGAGGGACCTACGAGCAGTACTTC. This gives the protein CAISEGQGGTYEQYF.

This clonotype was seen only a few times. The chain combines TRBV15 with TRBJ2-3; 7 bases match TRBD1. Germline CDR1 LNHNV, CDR2 YYDKDF (reference sequence). Germline trimming cut 6 bases from V and 0 bases from J; bases unmatched to any gene: 6. CDR3 length equals 15 residues. CDR3 amino acids: CATSNRGRSTDTQYF. The CDR3 bases are TGTGCCACCAGTAACAGGGGTCGAAGCACAGATACGCAGTATTTT.

The rearrangement links TRBV21-1 to TRBJ2-1; the listed D gene, TRBD2, was not tested against the DNA. TRBV21-1 counts as a pseudogene. The CDR3 runs 14 residues. The CDR3 here is CASRVPSRSDEQFF. Here the CDR3 DNA reads TGTGCCAGCAGGGTACCTAGCAGGAGCGATGAGCAGTTCTTC.

This clonotype came up a few times. CDR3 DNA sequence: TGCGCCAGCAGCCAAGATAGGAGCGGGACTCAAGAGACCCAGTACTTC. The encoded protein is CASSQDRSGTQETQYF. The V and J genes are TRBV4-1 and TRBJ2-5, with TRBD2 identical over 7 bases. Trimming removed 0 bases from V and 2 bases from J; junction bases left unmatched: 6. The CDR3 is 16 residues long. Germline V gene sequence: CDR1 MGHRA, CDR2 YSYEKL.

The chain links TRBV20-1 to TRBJ2-5, with a possible D match to TRBD1 (6 bases). The germline V gene encodes CDR1 DFQATT and CDR2 SNEGSKA (reference sequence). V shed 5 bases and J shed 4 bases, with 14 bases lying between them. The CDR3 totals 13 residues. The CDR3 reads CSAEGETRETQYF. CDR3 nucleotide sequence: TGCAGTGCTGAGGGGGAGACCCGAGAGACCCAGTACTTC.

The DNA of the CDR3 is TGTGCCAGCAGCCAATCAGACAGAGGACCGACCTACAATGAGCAGTTCTTC. Its translation is CASSQSDRGPTYNEQFF. This sequence joins TRBV4-2 and TRBJ2-1; possible D gene TRBD1, 5 bases. Trimming removed 2 bases at V and 2 bases at J, with 16 bases between. The CDR3 is 17 residues long. Germline-derived CDR1 and CDR2 are LGHNA and YNFKEQ.

V and J are TRBV3-1 and TRBJ1-4; D not resolved. Trimming removed 4 bases at V and 0 bases at J, with 12 bases between. Per the germline V gene, CDR1 is LGHDT and CDR2 is YNNKEL (reference sequence). This CDR3 has 16 amino acids. The chain's CDR3 is CASSPGSRATNEKLFF. The CDR3 nucleotides are TGTGCCAGCAGCCCCGGGTCGAGAGCAACTAATGAAAAACTGTTTTTT. The whole variable domain, filled in from reference TRBV3-1 and TRBJ1-4, reads DTAVSQTPKYLVTQMGNDKSIKCEQNLGHDTMYWYKQDSKKFLKIMFSYNNKELIINETVPNRFSPKSPDKAHLNLHINSLELGDSAVYFCASSPGSRATNEKLFFGSGTQLSVL.

This clonotype was observed a handful of times. This chain links TRBV7-9 with TRBJ2-3; 8 bases agree with TRBD2. CDR1 SEHNR and CDR2 FQNEAQ come from the germline V gene (reference sequence). This CDR3 comprises 17 residues. V lost 5 bases to trimming and J lost 2 bases; unmatched junction nucleotides: 12. CDR3 DNA: TGTGCCAGCAGCCCCCTAACTAGCGGTCTATCCACAGATACGCAGTATTTT. Translation: CASSPLTSGLSTDTQYF.

The rearrangement uses TRBV13 and TRBJ2-7; 11 bases are a match to TRBD1. Trimming cost V 5 bases and J 5 bases; bases outside gene matches: 14. This CDR3 contains 17 residues. Per the germline V gene, CDR1 is PRHDT and CDR2 is FYEKMQ (reference sequence). The CDR3 sequence: CASSHKVSRTGGHEQYF. DNA of the CDR3: TGTGCCAGCAGCCATAAGGTGTCCAGGACAGGGGGCCACGAGCAGTACTTC. Based on the CDR3 plus reference TRBV13 and TRBJ2-7, the full variable domain is AAGVIQSPRHLIKEKRETATLKCYPIPRHDTVYWYQQGPGQDPQFLISFYEKMQSDKGSIPDRFSAQQFSDYHSELNMSSLELGDSALYFCASSHKVSRTGGHEQYFGPGTRLTVT.

The rearrangement links TRBV5-1 to TRBJ2-4; 7 positions match TRBD2. With 5 bases clipped from V and 13 bases from J, the junction kept 9 bases outside the gene matches. This CDR3 comprises 12 residues. Germline loops: CDR1 SGHRS, CDR2 YFSETQ. The CDR3 region has the DNA TGCGCCAGCAGTCCCGTCGGGGGAGGGCAGTACTTC. This sequence encodes CASSPVGGGQYF.

This clonotype came up a few times. This chain connects TRBV12-3 or TRBV12-4 to TRBJ2-5; tentative D call: TRBD1 (5 bases). This CDR3 is built from 14 residues. V was pared by 3 bases and J by 0 bases, with 8 bases between. CDR3: CASSFSGYQETQYF. The CDR3 nucleotides read TGTGCCAGCAGTTTTTCAGGGTACCAAGAGACCCAGTACTTC.

The chain links TRBV10-3 to TRBJ2-7, with D possibly TRBD2 on 6 matching bases. The CDR3 covers 13 residues. CDR1 ENHRY and CDR2 SYGVKD come from the germline V gene. V was clipped by 7 bases and J by 2 bases, with 12 bases between them. In nucleotides, the CDR3 is TGTGCCATCACGGACGGGGGACCCTACGAGCAGTACTTC. Translated, it gives CAITDGGPYEQYF.

This chain uses TRBV5-1 with TRBJ2-7; 9 bases are shared with TRBD2. V shed 3 bases and J 0 bases; nucleotides not matched to a gene: 4. In germline, CDR1 is SGHRS, CDR2 YFSETQ. The CDR3 spans 15 residues. CDR3 in amino acids: CASSSNSGSSYEQYF. The CDR3 DNA sequence: TGCGCCAGCAGCTCTAATAGCGGGAGCTCCTACGAGCAGTACTTC.

This CDR3 is CASRIGWGGTDTQYF. Written as DNA, the CDR3 is TGCGCCAGCAGGATTGGCTGGGGAGGCACAGATACGCAGTATTTT. The chain uses TRBV5-1 and TRBJ2-3; D might be TRBD2 (5 bases). Germline CDR1 reads SGHRS; CDR2 reads YFSETQ. With 5 bases removed from V and 1 base from J, the gap between germline ends came to 14 bases. This CDR3 has 15 residues.

This clonotype appeared a few times. This chain links TRBV5-1 with TRBJ2-1, with 12 bases aligning to TRBD2. Germline CDR1 SGHRS, CDR2 YFSETQ. After removal of 2 bases from V and 7 bases from J, the junction contained 7 bases not matched to a gene. The CDR3 runs to 16 residues. CDR3 sequence reads: CASSFTPSGRVNEQFF. CDR3 bases: TGCGCCAGCAGCTTCACCCCTAGCGGGAGGGTAAATGAGCAGTTCTTC.

The chain combines TRBV20-1 with TRBJ2-1, with D possibly matching TRBD2 (6 bases). The end of the DNA is better explained by TRBJ2-7, so the J call may be wrong. Germline V lookup: CDR1 DFQATT, CDR2 SNEGSKA (reference sequence). The CDR3 totals 15 residues. DNA for the CDR3: TGCAGTGCAACCGGGGACTTCAGCTCCTACAATGAGCAGTACTTC. It yields the protein CSATGDFSSYNEQYF.

V is TRBV5-1 and J is TRBJ2-1; 9 positions match TRBD2. Germline CDR1 is SGHRS and CDR2 is YFSETQ. This CDR3 comprises 17 residues. V was pared by 3 bases and J by 0 bases, with 7 bases of the junction left unmatched. CDR3 protein: CASSSVLAGVSYNEQFF. CDR3 bases: TGCGCCAGCAGCTCAGTATTAGCGGGAGTCTCCTACAATGAGCAGTTCTTC.

The chain combines TRBV5-1 with TRBJ2-3, with 9 bases aligning to TRBD2. The CDR3 extends over 17 amino acids. The germline V gene encodes CDR1 SGHRS and CDR2 YFSETQ. With V trimmed by 5 bases and J by 4 bases, 14 bases remained unmatched. The chain's CDR3 is CASRRLAGSGSADTQYF. The CDR3, as DNA: TGCGCCAGCAGAAGGCTAGCGGGATCGGGGAGTGCAGATACGCAGTATTTT.

CDR3 coding DNA: TGTGCCATCAAAGCAGGCATGAACACCGGGGAGCTGTTTTTT. Amino acids: CAIKAGMNTGELFF. The J gene is TRBJ2-2, the V gene TRBV10-3, with D unclear. The length of the CDR3 is 14 residues. Germline V gene lookup returns CDR1 ENHRY and CDR2 SYGVKD. With 7 bases removed from V and 1 base from J, the gap between germline ends came to 10 bases.

The chain links TRBV3-1 to TRBJ2-1; 8 bases align to TRBD1. Per the germline V gene, CDR1 is LGHDT and CDR2 is YNNKEL (reference sequence). This CDR3 region has 15 residues. With V trimmed by 4 bases and J by 3 bases, 5 bases remained unmatched. The DNA for the CDR3 is TGTGCCAGCAGCCCAGGCGGGACAGGCTACAATGAGCAGTTCTTC. It yields the protein CASSPGGTGYNEQFF.

The CDR3 reads CASSTGASRDQPQHF. The CDR3 coding sequence is TGTGCCAGCAGTACGGGGGCATCCCGGGATCAGCCCCAGCATTTT. This chain joins TRBV21-1 and TRBJ1-5; the table's D call, TRBD1, was not checked against the DNA. TRBV21-1 is classified as a pseudogene. CDR3 length: 15 residues.

About this clonotype: The junction does not match germline at one end; this may be a read error. V is TRBV28 and J is TRBJ2-7; 10 nucleotides line up with TRBD2. This CDR3 region has 13 residues. Germline V gene lookup returns CDR1 MDHEN and CDR2 SYDVKM. CDR3 region: CASTSGRAYEQYF. Here the CDR3 DNA reads TGTGCCAGCACCAGCGGGAGGGCCTATGAGCAGTACTTC.

The CDR3 DNA reads as TGCAGCCAGAGAAAGGGCTACACCTTC. Translation: CSQRKGYTF. The V and J genes are TRBV20-1 and TRBJ1-2; D is uncertain. Germline V gene data show CDR1 as DFQATT and CDR2 as SNEGSKA (reference sequence). There are 9 residues in the CDR3.

The chain combines TRBV4-1 with TRBJ2-1; 16 positions match TRBD2. The trim removed 3 bases at V and 4 bases at J, leaving 9 bases unmatched. The germline V gene has CDR1 MGHRA and CDR2 YSYEKL. The CDR3 is 19 residues long. CDR3 sequence (DNA): TGCGCCAGCAGCCATCCGGGACTAGCGGGAGGGCCGGGTTACAATGAGCAGTTCTTC. It specifies CASSHPGLAGGPGYNEQFF.

This chain connects TRBV15 to TRBJ2-1; D is tentatively TRBD1 or TRBD2 (6 bases each). The CDR3 spans 14 residues. Germline assignment: CDR1 LNHNV and CDR2 YYDKDF (reference sequence). The ends were cut back, 1 base at V and 8 bases at J, with 12 bases in the middle. The chain's CDR3 is CATSRGRGRDEQFF. The CDR3 DNA follows: TGTGCCACCAGCAGAGGTCGGGGGCGGGATGAGCAGTTCTTC.

The V call is TRBV6-6, the J call TRBJ1-2, with no clear D. Germline V gives CDR1 MNHNY, CDR2 SVGAGI (reference sequence). The CDR3 sequence is 13 residues long. Trimming removed 0 bases from V and 6 bases from J, with 8 bases in between. Here the CDR3 DNA reads TGTGCCAGCAGTTACTCGGGGTCAGATGGCTACACCTTC. As protein: CASSYSGSDGYTF.

V usage is TRBV19 and J usage is TRBJ2-6, with TRBD2 matching over 7 bases. This CDR3 region has 14 residues. V lost 5 bases and J lost 2; bases outside the gene matches: 0. The germline gives CDR1 LNHDA, CDR2 SQIVND (reference sequence). CDR3 coding DNA: TGTGCCAGTAGTGGACTAGCTGGGGCCAACGTCCTGACTTTC. Amino acid sequence: CASSGLAGANVLTF.

A remark on this clonotype: A much larger clone lies one base from this, so it may be a read error. This rearrangement joins TRBV12-3 or TRBV12-4 to TRBJ2-1; TRBD1 matches at 9 bases. This CDR3 spans 13 amino acids. The CDR3 is CAGSPGQGYEQFF. The CDR3 nucleotides are TGTGCCGGCAGTCCGGGACAGGGCTATGAGCAGTTCTTC.

In this sample, this clonotype turned up once. The chain carries TRBV7-2 and TRBJ1-1; D perhaps matches TRBD1 (6 bases). CDR3 length: 15 amino acids. CDR1 and CDR2 from the germline V gene are SGHTA and FQGNSA. V dropped 5 bases and J dropped 5 bases, with 18 bases sitting between them. Written as DNA, the CDR3 is TGTGCCAGCAGCGTCATGGGGGAGGGGGGGACTGAAGCTTTCTTT. This sequence encodes CASSVMGEGGTEAFF. Full variable domain (missing parts from reference TRBV7-2 and TRBJ1-1): GAGVSQSPSNKVTEKGKDVELRCDPISGHTALYWYRQSLGQGLEFLIYFQGNSAPDKSGLPSDRFSAERTGGSVSTLTIQRTQQEDSAVYLCASSVMGEGGTEAFFGQGTRLTVV.

The J gene is TRBJ2-7, the V gene TRBV29-1; a weak D match, TRBD2 (5 bases). This CDR3 has 15 amino acids. CDR1 and CDR2 (germline): SQVTM, ANQGSEA. V gave up 1 base and J gave up 1 base, with 14 bases separating them. CDR3: CSVEVLKRRSYEQYF. The CDR3 DNA is TGCAGCGTTGAAGTTCTGAAGCGGAGATCCTACGAGCAGTACTTC.

The chain has TRBV7-9 and TRBJ2-7; 9 bases are shared with TRBD1. The CDR3 length is 15 residues. CDR1 SEHNR and CDR2 FQNEAQ come from the germline V gene (reference sequence). The junction had 10 bases not matched to a gene; V was cut back by 5 bases and J by 5 bases. This CDR3 is CASSPRGTGFHEQYF. The CDR3 DNA reads TGTGCCAGCAGCCCTCGGGGGACAGGGTTCCACGAGCAGTACTTC.